These T cell receptor beta chains were read from a single sample in a study of shared clonotypes between healthy human individuals. TCRdb keeps only in-frame clones here, not all; method: immunoSEQ multiplex PCR. The table includes around 2,000,000 clones, about 95% detected once. Sequencing was carried out using naive CD8+ T cells sorted from blood. The receptors were gathered from a man between 18 and 29 years old in good health. The CDR3 runs from the conserved cysteine through the conserved F or W. The order of the fields is D gene, clone size, V gene, J gene, CDR3 protein, CDR3 DNA. The D gene is left open where the match is weak. Size is stated for part of the rows, as once, few or many counts, or as a class when the clone is expanded.

D: NA
size: NA
V: TRBV30
J: TRBJ2-1
CDR3: CAWSVAGPINEQFF
DNA: TGTGCCTGGAGTGTTGCGGGACCTATCAATGAGCAGTTCTTC

D: NA
size: NA
V: TRBV27
J: TRBJ1-1
CDR3: CASSFGGAPNTEAFF
DNA: TGTGCCAGCAGTTTCGGGGGCGCCCCGAACACTGAAGCTTTCTTT

D: TRBD2
size: once
V: TRBV6-6
J: TRBJ2-7
CDR3: CASSLGEGEQYF
DNA: TGTGCCAGCAGCCTCGGGGAGGGCGAGCAGTACTTC

D: TRBD1
size: NA
V: TRBV4-1
J: TRBJ2-7
CDR3: CASSQTGVEQYF
DNA: TGCGCCAGCAGCCAAACAGGGGTCGAGCAGTACTTC

D: NA
size: NA
V: TRBV6-1
J: TRBJ2-1
CDR3: CASRDTDNEQFF
DNA: TGTGCCAGCAGGGACACTGACAATGAGCAGTTCTTC

D: NA
size: NA
V: TRBV28
J: TRBJ1-5
CDR3: CASSPITGPREPQHF
DNA: TGTGCCAGCAGTCCAATAACAGGGCCCCGGGAGCCCCAGCATTTT

D: NA
size: NA
V: TRBV9
J: TRBJ2-7
CDR3: CASSVEDSLPNEQYF
DNA: TGTGCCAGCAGCGTAGAAGACAGTCTGCCGAACGAGCAGTACTTC

D: TRBD1
size: NA
V: TRBV7-6
J: TRBJ1-6
CDR3: CASSQTSGQFNSPLHF
DNA: TGTGCCAGCAGCCAAACTTCGGGACAGTTTAATTCACCCCTCCACTTT

D: TRBD2
size: once
V: TRBV19
J: TRBJ2-3
CDR3: CASSIGSGGTDTQYF
DNA: TGTGCCAGTAGTATTGGTAGCGGGGGTACAGATACGCAGTATTTT

D: NA
size: NA
V: TRBV30
J: TRBJ2-7
CDR3: CAWAVSGEQYF
DNA: TGTGCCTGGGCGGTATCGGGCGAGCAGTACTTC

D: NA
size: NA
V: TRBV28
J: TRBJ2-7
CDR3: CASSLELASYEQYF
DNA: TGTGCCAGCAGTTTGGAACTAGCATCCTACGAGCAGTACTTC

D: TRBD2
size: NA
V: TRBV2
J: TRBJ2-5
CDR3: CASGSGVEETQYF
DNA: TGTGCCAGCGGTAGCGGGGTAGAAGAGACCCAGTACTTC

D: NA
size: NA
V: TRBV27
J: TRBJ1-1
CDR3: CASSPTEHNTEAFF
DNA: TGTGCCAGCAGCCCTACGGAGCATAACACTGAAGCTTTCTTT

D: TRBD1
size: once
V: TRBV29-1
J: TRBJ2-5
CDR3: CSAEGDRVETQYF
DNA: TGCAGCGCCGAGGGGGACAGGGTGGAGACCCAGTACTTC

D: NA
size: NA
V: TRBV15
J: TRBJ1-2
CDR3: CATSRDRGSGYTF
DNA: TGTGCCACCAGCAGAGATCGAGGAAGCGGCTACACCTTC

D: NA
size: NA
V: TRBV4-2
J: TRBJ2-1
CDR3: CASTPEGGVIHEQFF
DNA: TGTGCCAGCACCCCCGAGGGCGGGGTTATCCATGAGCAGTTCTTC

D: NA
size: NA
V: TRBV19
J: TRBJ2-7
CDR3: CASSTREPLSSYEQYF
DNA: TGTGCCAGTAGTACCCGAGAGCCGTTAAGCTCCTACGAGCAGTACTTC

D: NA
size: NA
V: TRBV7-9
J: TRBJ2-1
CDR3: CASSLDRLALLLNEQFF
DNA: TGTGCCAGCAGCTTAGACCGGCTAGCCCTACTTTTGAATGAGCAGTTCTTC

D: NA
size: NA
V: TRBV2
J: TRBJ2-5
CDR3: CASSGGEGPQETQYF
DNA: TGTGCCAGCAGTGGGGGTGAAGGGCCCCAAGAGACCCAGTACTTC

D: NA
size: NA
V: TRBV10-2
J: TRBJ1-2
CDR3: CASSDVVKWGPGENYGYTF
DNA: TGCGCCAGCAGTGACGTCGTAAAATGGGGTCCAGGGGAGAACTATGGCTACACCTTC

D: NA
size: NA
V: TRBV30
J: TRBJ1-5
CDR3: CAWSPGQGTQPQHF
DNA: TGTGCCTGGAGTCCGGGGCAGGGAACTCAGCCCCAGCATTTT

D: NA
size: once
V: TRBV6-5
J: TRBJ1-2
CDR3: CASLDPVLDGYTF
DNA: TGTGCCAGCCTTGATCCGGTTCTCGATGGCTACACCTTC

D: NA
size: NA
V: TRBV2
J: TRBJ2-7
CDR3: CASSEAAGASYEQYF
DNA: TGTGCCAGCAGTGAAGCGGCAGGGGCCTCCTACGAGCAGTACTTC

D: TRBD1
size: NA
V: TRBV4-1
J: TRBJ2-7
CDR3: CASSQNTGGSYEQYF
DNA: TGCGCCAGCAGCCAGAACACAGGGGGCTCCTACGAGCAGTACTTC

D: TRBD1
size: NA
V: TRBV2
J: TRBJ2-3
CDR3: CASSEGTGFPDTQYF
DNA: TGTGCCAGCAGTGAGGGGACAGGGTTCCCAGATACGCAGTATTTT

D: NA
size: NA
V: TRBV7-9
J: TRBJ2-2
CDR3: CASSPPGSNTGELFF
DNA: TGTGCCAGCAGCCCTCCGGGGAGCAACACCGGGGAGCTGTTTTTT

D: NA
size: NA
V: TRBV7-9
J: TRBJ1-3
CDR3: CASSWGEGSGNTIYF
DNA: TGTGCCAGCAGCTGGGGTGAGGGCTCTGGAAACACCATATATTTT

D: TRBD2
size: NA
V: TRBV30
J: TRBJ2-7
CDR3: CAWSPASGSDEQYF
DNA: TGTGCCTGGAGCCCAGCTAGCGGGTCCGACGAGCAGTACTTC

D: NA
size: NA
V: TRBV5-8
J: TRBJ2-3
CDR3: CASSHYGWGTDTQYF
DNA: TGTGCCAGCAGCCATTATGGGTGGGGCACAGATACGCAGTATTTT

D: TRBD2
size: NA
V: TRBV18
J: TRBJ2-3
CDR3: CASSLAGVADTQYF
DNA: TGTGCCAGCTCACTGGCGGGAGTTGCGGATACGCAGTATTTT

D: NA
size: NA
V: TRBV4-1
J: TRBJ2-5
CDR3: CASSQDPEETQYF
DNA: TGCGCCAGCAGCCAAGACCCGGAGGAGACCCAGTACTTC

D: TRBD1
size: NA
V: TRBV18
J: TRBJ2-5
CDR3: CASSPDRGVETQYF
DNA: TGTGCCAGCTCACCAGACAGGGGTGTTGAGACCCAGTACTTC

D: NA
size: NA
V: TRBV27
J: TRBJ2-1
CDR3: CASSYYNEQFF
DNA: TGTGCCAGCAGCTACTACAATGAGCAGTTCTTC

D: NA
size: NA
V: TRBV7-8
J: TRBJ1-4
CDR3: CASSLTGELFF
DNA: TGTGCCAGCAGCCTTACAGGTGAACTGTTTTTT

D: TRBD1
size: NA
V: TRBV9
J: TRBJ1-6
CDR3: CASSPDRGDSPLHF
DNA: TGTGCCAGCAGCCCGGACAGGGGAGATTCACCCCTCCACTTT

D: NA
size: NA
V: TRBV30
J: TRBJ1-1
CDR3: CAWTDRPNTEAFF
DNA: TGTGCCTGGACAGACAGGCCGAACACTGAAGCTTTCTTT

D: NA
size: NA
V: TRBV19
J: TRBJ1-5
CDR3: CASSLPPGNQPQHF
DNA: TGTGCCAGTAGTCTACCTCCCGGCAATCAGCCCCAGCATTTT

D: TRBD1
size: NA
V: TRBV4-1
J: TRBJ1-2
CDR3: CASSPGQGMGYTF
DNA: TGCGCCAGCAGCCCCGGACAGGGCATGGGCTACACCTTC

D: NA
size: once
V: TRBV19
J: TRBJ1-2
CDR3: CASSIRGDGYTF
DNA: TGTGCCAGTAGTATCCGGGGGGATGGCTACACCTTC

D: NA
size: NA
V: TRBV7-9
J: TRBJ2-3
CDR3: CASSLLGTDTQYF
DNA: TGTGCCAGCAGCTTATTAGGCACAGATACGCAGTATTTT

D: NA
size: NA
V: TRBV10-1
J: TRBJ2-7
CDR3: CASKAQGSYEQYF
DNA: TGCGCCAGCAAAGCCCAGGGGTCTTACGAGCAGTACTTC

D: TRBD2
size: NA
V: TRBV7-2
J: TRBJ2-3
CDR3: CASSLPLAGESTDTQYF
DNA: TGTGCCAGCAGCTTACCACTAGCGGGGGAGAGCACAGATACGCAGTATTTT

D: TRBD1
size: NA
V: TRBV4-1
J: TRBJ2-7
CDR3: CASSQAGTASYEQYF
DNA: TGCGCCAGCAGCCAGGCCGGGACAGCCTCCTACGAGCAGTACTTC

D: NA
size: few
V: TRBV4-1
J: TRBJ2-2
CDR3: CASSHTPNTGELFF
DNA: TGCGCCAGCAGCCACACCCCGAACACCGGGGAGCTGTTTTTT

D: NA
size: NA
V: TRBV9
J: TRBJ2-7
CDR3: CASSSGVGYEQYF
DNA: TGTGCCAGCAGCTCCGGTGTGGGCTACGAGCAGTACTTC

D: TRBD1
size: NA
V: TRBV19
J: TRBJ1-1
CDR3: CASSILQGSEAFF
DNA: TGTGCCAGTAGTATTTTACAGGGGTCTGAAGCTTTCTTT